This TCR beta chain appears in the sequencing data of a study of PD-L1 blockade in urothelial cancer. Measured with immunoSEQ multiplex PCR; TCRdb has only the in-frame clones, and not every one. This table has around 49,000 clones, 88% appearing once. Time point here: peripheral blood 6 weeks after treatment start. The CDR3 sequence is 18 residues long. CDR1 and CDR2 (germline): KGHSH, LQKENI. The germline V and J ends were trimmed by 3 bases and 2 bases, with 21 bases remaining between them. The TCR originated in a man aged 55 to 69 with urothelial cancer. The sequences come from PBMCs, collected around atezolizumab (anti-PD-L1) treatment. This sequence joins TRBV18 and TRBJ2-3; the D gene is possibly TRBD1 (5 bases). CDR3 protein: CASSPADYRQSTTDTQYF. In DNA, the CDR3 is TGTGCCAGCTCACCGGCAGATTACAGACAGTCCACCACAGATACGCAGTATTTT.